This entry lists 19 T cell receptor beta chains sequenced from one sample in a study of T cell responses to AZD1222 COVID-19 vaccine. Clones were sequenced by immunoSEQ multiplex PCR, and TCRdb holds only the in-frame ones, with some missing. This table holds 180,000 or so clones, about nine tenths found once. The starting material was peripheral blood, obtained 28 days after the second dose of the MenACWY control vaccine. Receptors originate from an adult who received the MenACWY meningococcal vaccine as a control.

The chain links TRBV24-1 to TRBJ2-7, with D hard to call. V dropped 4 bases and J dropped 6 bases, with 6 bases sitting between them. The CDR3 spans 11 residues. CDR1 and CDR2 (germline): KGHDR, SFDVKD. As DNA, the CDR3 is TGTGCCACCAGTGACAGCTTCGAGCAGTACTTC. Protein: CATSDSFEQYF.

The J gene is TRBJ1-1, the V gene TRBV25-1; D not resolved. Germline assignment: CDR1 MGHDK and CDR2 SYGVNS. Trimming removed 4 bases from V and 2 bases from J, with 8 bases in between. This CDR3 has 13 residues. The DNA of the CDR3 is TGTGCCAGCAGTGGTAACGGTAACACTGAAGCTTTCTTT. Translation gives CASSGNGNTEAFF.

J is TRBJ2-2 and V is TRBV5-1; D unclear. Germline-derived CDR1 and CDR2 are SGHRS and YFSETQ. Trimming removed 7 bases at V and 6 bases at J, with 19 bases between. The CDR3 is 15 amino acids. DNA of the CDR3: TGCGCCAGCCGCCCCGCCCCTGGAGTCGCCGGGGAGCTGTTTTTT. Translating gives CASRPAPGVAGELFF.

The chain couples TRBV30 to TRBJ2-3, with D possibly matching TRBD2 (6 bases). Germline assignment: CDR1 GTSNPN and CDR2 SVGIG (reference sequence). Trimming pared 1 base from V and 2 bases from J, leaving 16 bases between. The CDR3 totals 16 residues. Here the CDR3 reads CAWSAVFAGTTDTQYF. CDR3 sequence (DNA): TGTGCCTGGAGTGCCGTCTTTGCGGGGACCACAGATACGCAGTATTTT. Full variable domain (remainder filled in from reference TRBV30 and TRBJ2-3): SQTIHQWPATLVQPVGSPLSLECTVEGTSNPNLYWYRQAAGRGLQLLFYSVGIGQISSEVPQNLSASRPQDRQFILSSKKLLLSDSGFYLCAWSAVFAGTTDTQYFGPGTRLTVL.

J is TRBJ2-2 and V is TRBV7-4, with 7 bases identical to TRBD2. Germline V lookup: CDR1 SGHVT, CDR2 SQSDAQ. This CDR3 spans 18 amino acids. The V segment lost 3 bases and the J segment 4 bases; nucleotides outside the gene matches: 14. CDR3 sequence (DNA): TGTGCCAGCAGCTTCCCCAACCCCGGACTAGTAAGCACCGGGGAGCTGTTTTTT. Translation gives CASSFPNPGLVSTGELFF.

The rearrangement joins TRBV19 to TRBJ2-7, with D maybe TRBD2 (5 bases). Germline loops: CDR1 LNHDA, CDR2 SQIVND (reference sequence). CDR3 length: 16 amino acids. Trimming pared 1 base from V and 3 bases from J, leaving 16 bases between. This CDR3 reads CASSIVFGVSRYEQYF. The CDR3 DNA reads TGTGCCAGTAGTATAGTCTTCGGGGTCAGCCGCTACGAGCAGTACTTC.

V gene TRBV9 combines with J gene TRBJ2-6, with 8 bases lining up with TRBD1. The V segment lost 0 bases and the J segment 1 base; nucleotides outside the gene matches: 6. This CDR3 comprises 18 residues. From germline, CDR1 is SGDLS and CDR2 YYNGEE. Here the CDR3 reads CASSVDDRGGSGANVLTF. As DNA, the CDR3 is TGTGCCAGCAGCGTAGACGACAGGGGTGGATCTGGGGCCAACGTCCTGACTTTC.

The chain employs TRBV3-1 (or the pseudogene TRBV3-2) and TRBJ2-2, with 9 bases lining up with TRBD2. The CDR3 spans 16 residues. Trimming took 5 bases from V and 4 from J; bases not matched to a gene: 8. Germline CDR1 is LGHDT and CDR2 is YNNKEL (reference sequence). The CDR3 spells CASSVRRSGSTGELFF. CDR3 sequence (DNA): TGTGCCAGCAGCGTTCGCCGTAGCGGGAGCACCGGGGAGCTGTTTTTT.

This rearrangement joins TRBV7-3 to TRBJ2-7; a weak D match, TRBD2 (6 bases). CDR1 and CDR2 from the germline V gene are SGHTA and FQGTGA. Trimming removed 5 bases from V and 6 bases from J, with 17 bases in between. This CDR3 is 14 amino acids long. Written as DNA, the CDR3 is TGTGCCAGCAGCCCGGGACTCCCCGCGGGCGAGCAGTACTTC. Its protein product is CASSPGLPAGEQYF.

The chain couples TRBV2 to TRBJ2-1; D is tentatively TRBD1 or TRBD2 (6 bases each). V was cut by 1 base and J by 13 bases, with 11 bases left in between. Germline assignment: CDR1 SNHLY and CDR2 FYNNEI. This CDR3 has 12 amino acids. The CDR3 DNA sequence: TGTGCCAGCAGTGAAGGAGGGGGGCCCCAGTTCTTC. It yields the protein CASSEGGGPQFF.

The genes are TRBV30 and TRBJ1-6; D gene uncertain. Germline values: CDR1 GTSNPN, CDR2 SVGIG (reference sequence). Trimming pared 2 bases from V and 12 bases from J, leaving 11 bases between. The CDR3 loop spans 12 amino acids. CDR3 loop: CAWSSWEGPLHF. The CDR3 region has the DNA TGTGCCTGGAGTTCCTGGGAAGGACCCCTCCACTTT.

The chain joins TRBV2 to TRBJ1-1; D is uncertain. CDR3 length equals 12 residues. Trimming removed 7 bases at V and 7 bases at J, with 13 bases between. Germline V gene lookup returns CDR1 SNHLY and CDR2 FYNNEI. The CDR3, as DNA: TGTGCCAGCACACGGGAGAGTGGTGAAGCTTTCTTT. It yields the protein CASTRESGEAFF.

V usage is TRBV27 and J usage is TRBJ2-4; 7 bases match TRBD2. Trimming took 3 bases from V and 5 from J; bases not matched to a gene: 13. Germline V gene data show CDR1 as MNHEY and CDR2 as SMNVEV (reference sequence). This CDR3 is 17 amino acids long. This CDR3 is CASSLGRGLARENIQYF. The CDR3 bases are TGTGCCAGCAGTTTGGGGAGGGGACTCGCAAGGGAAAACATTCAGTACTTC.

This chain connects TRBV28 to TRBJ2-2; D is undetermined. This CDR3 has 14 residues. Germline V CDR1 and CDR2: MDHEN, SYDVKM. V was clipped by 7 bases and J by 7 bases, with 16 bases between them. CDR3 coding DNA: TGTGCCAGCACCCCCCAGCTAGTGAGCGGGGAGCTGTTTTTT. Protein sequence: CASTPQLVSGELFF.

The chain couples TRBV18 to TRBJ2-7; D ambiguous. Germline CDR1 KGHSH, CDR2 LQKENI. Trimming pared 4 bases from V and 1 base from J, leaving 17 bases between. This CDR3 is built from 16 residues. In DNA, the CDR3 is TGTGCCAGCTCACTCTGGTCGGAAGTTCCTTCCTACGAGCAGTACTTC. Translated: CASSLWSEVPSYEQYF. Using reference TRBV18 and TRBJ2-7 for the parts outside the CDR3, the full variable domain is NAGVMQNPRHLVRRRGQEARLRCSPMKGHSHVYWYRQLPEEGLKFMVYLQKENIIDESGMPKERFSAEFPKEGPSILRIQQVVRGDSAAYFCASSLWSEVPSYEQYFGPGTRLTVT.

The rearrangement uses TRBV10-3 and TRBJ1-6; perhaps TRBD1 as D (5 bases). The ends were cut back, 7 bases at V and 3 bases at J, with 10 bases in the middle. This CDR3 contains 14 residues. The V gene's germline CDR1 is ENHRY and CDR2 SYGVKD. The CDR3 sequence: CAITQGLYNSPLHF. CDR3 DNA: TGTGCCATCACCCAGGGACTCTATAATTCACCCCTCCACTTT.

The J gene is TRBJ1-1, the V gene TRBV2; D not certain. CDR1 is SNHLY and CDR2 is FYNNEI in the germline V gene. Trimming stripped 6 bases from V and 5 bases from J, with 16 bases between. The CDR3 consists of 14 residues. CDR3 sequence reads: CASSATVGATEAFF. The CDR3 bases are TGTGCCAGCAGCGCGACGGTGGGCGCGACTGAAGCTTTCTTT.

The chain has TRBV27 and TRBJ2-3; no reliable D call. The germline CDR1 and CDR2 sequences are MNHEY and SMNVEV (reference sequence). V was trimmed by 3 bases and J by 6 bases, leaving 10 bases between them. The CDR3 runs to 13 residues. The CDR3 DNA reads as TGTGCCAGCAGTTTGAAGCCCCCGGATACGCAGTATTTT. Protein sequence: CASSLKPPDTQYF.

The chain employs TRBV27 and TRBJ1-1; unclear D gene. V was shortened by 1 base and J by 3 bases, with 6 bases between the two germline ends. CDR3 length: 13 amino acids. The germline V gene has CDR1 MNHEY and CDR2 SMNVEV (reference sequence). The CDR3, as DNA: TGTGCCAGCAGTTTATTCCGGGACACTGAAGCTTTCTTT. Protein: CASSLFRDTEAFF.